These 9 T cell receptor beta chains share one sample of origin, sequenced in a study of shared clonotypes between healthy human individuals (dated by TCRdb to 2020 to 2021). The library relied on the immunoSEQ multiplex PCR assay. TCRdb stores this immuneACCESS table with in-frame sequences only. Part of the clones is absent; in the studies checked, under half of the shortfall reflects unresolved V genes, and no reason is known for the rest. Recorded for this sample are about 660,000 clones; under 80% of them occurred a single time. Less than 2% of the sample rests with the top ten. Material: memory CD4+ T cells sorted from blood. The label giving this sample's cell subset or site can be read as: CD45RA-negative fraction. All receptors come from a woman in her twenties or thirties in good health.

The chain employs TRBV6-1 and TRBJ2-4; perhaps TRBD2 as D (5 bases). V was trimmed by 1 base and J by 8 bases, leaving 18 bases between them. The CDR3 is 16 amino acids. Germline CDR1 reads MNHNS; CDR2 reads SASEGT. The CDR3 DNA is TGTGCCAGCAGTGAAGACCGGGGAGTAGGTAGGCACATTCAGTACTTC. This translates into CASSEDRGVGRHIQYF.

The chain links TRBV2 to TRBJ1-1; D is undetermined. V was clipped by 4 bases and J by 3 bases, with 6 bases between them. Germline assignment: CDR1 SNHLY and CDR2 FYNNEI. The CDR3 length is 12 residues. The CDR3 here is CASSAEYTEAFF. DNA of the CDR3: TGTGCCAGCAGTGCTGAGTACACTGAAGCTTTCTTT.

The chain couples TRBV11-2 to TRBJ2-1; D unresolved. The CDR3 covers 12 residues. V shed 5 bases and J shed 10 bases, with 12 bases lying between them. Germline V CDR1 and CDR2: SGHAT, FQNNGV. This chain's CDR3 is CASSIGPREQFF. In DNA, the CDR3 is TGTGCCAGCAGCATCGGCCCCCGGGAGCAGTTCTTC. Based on the CDR3 plus reference TRBV11-2 and TRBJ2-1, the full variable domain is EAGVAQSPRYKIIEKRQSVAFWCNPISGHATLYWYQQILGQGPKLLIQFQNNGVVDDSQLPKDRFSAERLKGVDSTLKIQPAKLEDSAVYLCASSIGPREQFFGPGTRLTVL.

The chain is built from TRBV19 and TRBJ1-5, with 8 bases that match TRBD1. Per the germline V gene, CDR1 is LNHDA and CDR2 is SQIVND (reference sequence). The CDR3 has 14 residues. V was clipped by 9 bases and J by 1 base; unmatched bases: 5. CDR3 DNA sequence: TGTGCCAGCACTGGACAGGGCAGCAATCAGCCCCAGCATTTT. Translating gives CASTGQGSNQPQHF.

The V call is TRBV27, the J call TRBJ1-6, with TRBD1 matching over 7 bases. CDR3 length: 15 amino acids. Germline V gives CDR1 MNHEY, CDR2 SMNVEV (reference sequence). Trimming took 3 bases from V and 8 from J; bases not matched to a gene: 7. In nucleotides, the CDR3 is TGTGCCAGCAGTTTCAGGACAGGAACCTATTCACCCCTCCACTTT. Its translation: CASSFRTGTYSPLHF.

The chain couples TRBV11-1 to TRBJ2-1, with D unclear. CDR1 SGHAT and CDR2 FQDESV come from the germline V gene (reference sequence). There are 13 residues in the CDR3. V was pared by 5 bases and J by 3 bases, with 8 bases between. CDR3 sequence: CASSMENYNEQFF. In DNA form, the CDR3 reads TGTGCCAGCAGCATGGAGAACTACAATGAGCAGTTCTTC.

The chain is built from TRBV28 and TRBJ1-4, with a possible D match to TRBD1 (5 bases). CDR3 size: 15 residues. V was trimmed by 2 bases and J by 5 bases, leaving 12 bases between them. CDR1 MDHEN and CDR2 SYDVKM come from the germline V gene. Here the CDR3 reads CASSLLRDVNEKLFF. CDR3 coding DNA: TGTGCCAGCAGTTTACTCCGGGACGTCAATGAAAAACTGTTTTTT.

This clone was seen ten or more times. Other DNA sequences in this specimen translate into the identical CDR3. This chain connects TRBV28 to TRBJ2-7, with 9 bases identical to TRBD1. The V gene's germline CDR1 is MDHEN and CDR2 SYDVKM. V lost 5 bases and J lost 4; bases outside the gene matches: 9. CDR3 size: 15 residues. CDR3 sequence reads: CASSLGTGLGYEQYF. Written as DNA, the CDR3 is TGTGCCAGCAGTCTAGGGACAGGGTTGGGGTACGAGCAGTACTTC.

Points on this clone: Different DNA sequences within this sample yield the same CDR3. V is TRBV13 and J is TRBJ2-5, with D unclear. The CDR3 sequence is 13 residues long. The V and J ends lost 1 base and 4 bases respectively, with 7 bases between them. CDR1 PRHDT and CDR2 FYEKMQ come from the germline V gene (reference sequence). CDR3 nucleotides: TGTGCCAGCAGCTTAGAGCGCGGAGAGACCCAGTACTTC. The encoded protein is CASSLERGETQYF.